The following is a T cell receptor (beta chain) sequence with its context. TCR sequencing used cDNA made by reverse transcription of extracted RNA. Assay: immunoSEQ multiplex PCR; the TCRdb copy retains only in-frame clones and omits some. Among 250,000 to 350,000 clones listed, approximately 60% were seen once. Trimming pared 8 bases from V and 2 bases from J, leaving 13 bases between. CDR3 length: 13 residues. Germline V gene data show CDR1 as SQVTM and CDR2 as ANQGSEA. The sample belongs to a study of CD8+ T cells in alopecia areata. As for treatment: oral pan-JAK inhibitor, 5-10 mg twice daily. The chain couples TRBV29-1 to TRBJ1-3, with unresolved D. This TCR derives from a human donor with alopecia areata. This specimen consisted of CD4+ T cells sorted from blood, obtained around week 53, from a patient treated with tofacitinib. CDR3 amino acids: CSFSASAGNTIYF. In DNA form, the CDR3 reads TGCAGCTTTAGCGCCTCCGCTGGAAACACCATATATTTT. Drawing the rest from reference TRBV29-1 and TRBJ1-3, the complete variable domain is SAVISQKPSRDICQRGTSLTIQCQVDSQVTMMFWYRQQPGQSLTLIATANQGSEATYESGFVIDKFPISRPNLTFSTLTVSNMSPEDSSIYLCSFSASAGNTIYFGEGSWLTVV.